This T cell receptor (beta chain) was recovered during a study of human T cells and chemical hapten exposure. Background on the study: The use of 2% DPC on around 2 cm by around 2 cm of upper inner arm skin constituted sensitization. Patch tests delivered 0.01% DPC to the upper back and were evaluated at 6 days. TCR yields per sample varied, mainly owing to small pooled library volume differences. The study's findings and limits: Expanded TCR counts at PT1 went up together with patch test score, a positive correlation.

This clonotype was found a few times. Its antigen is as yet unknown. TCRdb fed the RACE reads into MiXCR, producing one record per CDR3 protein. The profile shows about 13,000 distinct CDR3 sequences, roughly 17% of them singletons. Indicated time point: patch test 1, 2 weeks after DPC sensitization. As for treatment: therapeutic diphenylcyclopropenone sensitization with weekly scalp DPC. Germline V gene lookup returns CDR1 MNHNY and CDR2 SVGAGI (reference sequence). The ends lost 2 bases at V and 2 bases at J; junction bases unmatched: 3. The CDR3 sequence is 15 residues long. The starting material was whole blood, obtained in connection with sensitization to the hapten diphenylcyclopropenone (DPC). The chain links TRBV6-6 to TRBJ2-5; TRBD1 matches 9 bases. This sequence originates from a woman aged 30 to 39 with alopecia areata. Some clones in this sample may be carry-over from other donors' samples. The CDR3 nucleotides are TGTGCCAGCAGTTACGCCGGACAGGGGCAAGAGACCCAGTACTTC. It specifies CASSYAGQGQETQYF.